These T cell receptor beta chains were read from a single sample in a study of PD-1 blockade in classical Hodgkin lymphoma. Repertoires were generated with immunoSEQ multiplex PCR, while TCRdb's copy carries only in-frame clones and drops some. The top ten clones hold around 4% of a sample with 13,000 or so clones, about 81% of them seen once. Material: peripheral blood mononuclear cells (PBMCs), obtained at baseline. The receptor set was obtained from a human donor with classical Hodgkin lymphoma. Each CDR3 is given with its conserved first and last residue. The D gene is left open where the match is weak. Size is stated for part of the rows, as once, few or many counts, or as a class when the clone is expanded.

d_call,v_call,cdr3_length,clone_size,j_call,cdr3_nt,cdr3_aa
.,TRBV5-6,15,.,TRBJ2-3,TGTGCCAGCAGCTTGAGCCTAGGCGTCACAGATACGCAGTATTTT,CASSLSLGVTDTQYF
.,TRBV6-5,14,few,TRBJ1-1,TGTGCCAGCAGTTACAGTACAGAATACACTGAAGCTTTCTTT,CASSYSTEYTEAFF
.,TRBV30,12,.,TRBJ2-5,TGTGCCTGGAGTGGCAGAGAGAAGACCCAGTACTTC,CAWSGREKTQYF
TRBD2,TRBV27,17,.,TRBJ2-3,TGTGCCAGCACCCGGGACGGGACTAGCGGGATGATAGATACGCAGTATTTT,CASTRDGTSGMIDTQYF
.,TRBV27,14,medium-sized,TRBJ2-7,TGTGCCAGCAGTTTACGGGGGGCGCCCCCGTGGCAGTACTTC,CASSLRGAPPWQYF
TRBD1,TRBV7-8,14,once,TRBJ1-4,TGTGCCAGCAGCCGCGACAGGGGAAATGAAAAACTGTTTTTT,CASSRDRGNEKLFF
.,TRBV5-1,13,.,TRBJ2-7,TGCGCCAGCAGCTTGGTCCCCGCGGCCTTCTATCTCTTC,CASSLVPAAFYLF
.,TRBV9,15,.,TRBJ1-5,TGTGCCAGCAGCGTAGACCCGTTTGGTAATCAGCCCCAGCATTTT,CASSVDPFGNQPQHF
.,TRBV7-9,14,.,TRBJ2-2,TGTGCCAGCAGCTTGCAGATGAACACCGGGGAGCTGTTTTTT,CASSLQMNTGELFF
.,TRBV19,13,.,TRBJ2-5,TGTGCCAGTAGTATTTCGGGGCAGGAGACCCAGTACTTC,CASSISGQETQYF
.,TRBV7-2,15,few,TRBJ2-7,TGTGCCAGCAGCTTAGGCGGACATTATTCCTACGAGCAGTACTTC,CASSLGGHYSYEQYF
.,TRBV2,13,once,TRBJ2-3,TGTGCCAGCAACCCGGACTACTCAGATACGCAGTATTTT,CASNPDYSDTQYF
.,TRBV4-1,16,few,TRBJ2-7,TGCGCCAGCAGCCAAGACTTCAGACAGGCCGCCTACGAGCAGTACTTC,CASSQDFRQAAYEQYF
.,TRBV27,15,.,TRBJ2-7,TGTGCCAGCAGTTTAGAACCGGGGCGTATTTACGAGCAGTACTTC,CASSLEPGRIYEQYF
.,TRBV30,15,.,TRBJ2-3,TGTGCCTGGAGCCCTCGGTTCCCTAGCACAGATACGCAGTATTTT,CAWSPRFPSTDTQYF
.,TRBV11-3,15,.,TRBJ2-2,TGTGCCAGCAGCTCCTCCGGGGTCAGCACCGGGGAGCTGTTTTTT,CASSSSGVSTGELFF
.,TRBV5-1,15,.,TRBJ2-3,TGCGCCAGCAGCTTGGGCTTGCGGAGCACAGATACGCAGTATTTT,CASSLGLRSTDTQYF
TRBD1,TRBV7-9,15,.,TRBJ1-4,TGTGCCAGCAGCCCAATGGGACAGGCTAATGAAAAACTGTTTTTT,CASSPMGQANEKLFF
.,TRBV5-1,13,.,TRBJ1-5,TGCGCCAGCAGCTTGGATGGGATTCAGCCCCAGCATTTT,CASSLDGIQPQHF
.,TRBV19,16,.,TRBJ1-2,TGTGCCAGTAGTGTATATCCTTGGCAGGATCCTTATGGCTACACCTTC,CASSVYPWQDPYGYTF
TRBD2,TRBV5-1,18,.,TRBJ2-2,TGCGCCAGCAGCTTGGCCCTGATAGCGGGAGGGCCGGGCGGGGAGCTGTTTTTT,CASSLALIAGGPGGELFF
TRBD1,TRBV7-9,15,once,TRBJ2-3,TGTGCCAGCAGCAGGGGACAGGGAGTCACAGATACGCAGTATTTT,CASSRGQGVTDTQYF
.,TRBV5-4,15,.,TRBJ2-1,TGTGCCAGCAGCTTGGATAGCCGGGGATACAATGAGCAGTTCTTC,CASSLDSRGYNEQFF
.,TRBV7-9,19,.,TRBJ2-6,TGTGCCAGCAGCTCAGGGACTCAATCTGGGGGTGCAGGGGCCAACGTCCTGACTTTC,CASSSGTQSGGAGANVLTF
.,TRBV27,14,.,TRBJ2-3,TGTGCCAGACAAGTGCATCTTCGCACAGATACGCAGTATTTT,CARQVHLRTDTQYF
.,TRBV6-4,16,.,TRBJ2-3,TGTGCCAGCAGTGACTCCAGGGGATCCGGCGCAGATACGCAGTATTTT,CASSDSRGSGADTQYF
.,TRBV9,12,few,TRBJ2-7,TGTGCCAGCAGCCCAAGAGCCTACGAGCAGTACTTC,CASSPRAYEQYF
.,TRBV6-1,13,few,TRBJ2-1,TGTGCCAGCAGGAACAATCAATACAATGAGCAGTTCTTC,CASRNNQYNEQFF
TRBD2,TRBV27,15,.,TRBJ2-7,TGTGCCAGCAGCCGTAGCGGGGGCCCTTCCTACGAGCAGTACTTC,CASSRSGGPSYEQYF
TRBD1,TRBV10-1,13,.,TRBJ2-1,TGCGCCAGCAGCGGACAGGTCATCAATGAGCAGTTCTTC,CASSGQVINEQFF
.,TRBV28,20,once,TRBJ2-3,TGTGCCAGCAGTTCCAACAGGGGGCGCAAGCGGGAGTACCCCACAGATACGCAGTATTTT,CASSSNRGRKREYPTDTQYF
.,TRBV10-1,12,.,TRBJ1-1,TGCGCCAGCAGTGATTGGACAGATGAAGCTTTCTTT,CASSDWTDEAFF
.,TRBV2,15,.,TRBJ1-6,TGTGCCAGCAGTGAATATTTTCCGGACAATTCACCCCTCCACTTT,CASSEYFPDNSPLHF
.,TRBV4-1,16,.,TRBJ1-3,TGCGCCAGCAGCCAGTGGACCGCTCTCTCTGGAAACACCATATATTTT,CASSQWTALSGNTIYF
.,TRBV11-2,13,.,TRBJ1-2,TGTGCCAGCAGCTTAAACAGGAACTATGGCTACACCTTC,CASSLNRNYGYTF
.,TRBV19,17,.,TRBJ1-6,TGTGCCAGTAGTCGCGGCCAAGGGGGCTCCTATAATTCACCCCTCCACTTT,CASSRGQGGSYNSPLHF
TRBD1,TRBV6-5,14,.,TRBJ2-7,TGTGCCAGCAGTTACCAGGACAGGGATAGAGAGCAGTACTTC,CASSYQDRDREQYF
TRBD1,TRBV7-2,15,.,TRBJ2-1,TGTGCCAGCAGCCCAGGACAGGGGACCTACAATGAGCAGTTCTTC,CASSPGQGTYNEQFF
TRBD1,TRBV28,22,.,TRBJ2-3,TGTGCCAGCAGTTTGGCTTTAACATGGACAGGGCTGGACTGGGGAAGCACAGATACGCAGTATTTT,CASSLALTWTGLDWGSTDTQYF
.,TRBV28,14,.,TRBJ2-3,TGTGCCAGCAGTTTCTTAGCGGGCACAGATACGCAGTATTTT,CASSFLAGTDTQYF
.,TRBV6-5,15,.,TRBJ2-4,TGTGCCAGCAGTTCTGTCGGACAAGCCAAAAACATTCAGTACTTC,CASSSVGQAKNIQYF
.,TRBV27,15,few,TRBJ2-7,TGTGCCAGCAGTTTAAGACCAGGAAGGGTCGACGAGCAGTACTTC,CASSLRPGRVDEQYF
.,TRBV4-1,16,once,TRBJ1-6,TGCGCCAGCAGCCAGTTCACAGGGACTTATAATTCACCCCTCCACTTT,CASSQFTGTYNSPLHF
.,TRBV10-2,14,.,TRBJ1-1,TGCGCCAGCAGGAAGGACATGAGGAACACTGAAGCTTTCTTT,CASRKDMRNTEAFF
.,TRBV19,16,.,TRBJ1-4,TGTGCCAGTAGTATATGGCCGCTTGGGGCTAATGAAAAACTGTTTTTT,CASSIWPLGANEKLFF
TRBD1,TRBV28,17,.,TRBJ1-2,TGTGCCAGCAGAAGACAGGGGACCGGCGGAGGGAACTATGGCTACACCTTC,CASRRQGTGGGNYGYTF
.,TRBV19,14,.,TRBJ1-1,TGTGCCAGTAGTCCCCGGACGGTGAACACTGAAGCTTTCTTT,CASSPRTVNTEAFF
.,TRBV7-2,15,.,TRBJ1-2,TGTGCCAGCAGCTTAGCTTTTGGGGGTGGCTATGGCTACACCTTC,CASSLAFGGGYGYTF
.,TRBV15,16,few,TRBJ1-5,TGTGCCACCAGCAGAGATCGTATCATTAGCAATCAGCCCCAGCATTTT,CATSRDRIISNQPQHF
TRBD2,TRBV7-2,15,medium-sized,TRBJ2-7,TGTGCCAGCAGCCTCTGGACTAGCGGTTCCTACGAGCAGTACTTC,CASSLWTSGSYEQYF
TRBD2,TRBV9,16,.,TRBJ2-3,TGTGCCAGCAGCGTAGAAGCGGGGGGGCTTACAGATACGCAGTATTTT,CASSVEAGGLTDTQYF
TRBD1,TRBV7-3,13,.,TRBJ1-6,TGTGCCAGCAGCTCGCAGGGGGGTTCACCCCTCCACTTT,CASSSQGGSPLHF
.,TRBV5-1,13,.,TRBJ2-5,TGCGCCAGCGCCCGCGGTAGGCAAGAGACCCAGTACTTC,CASARGRQETQYF
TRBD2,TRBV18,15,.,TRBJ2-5,TGTGCCAGCTCACCACGTAGCGGGACCCAAGAGACCCAGTACTTC,CASSPRSGTQETQYF
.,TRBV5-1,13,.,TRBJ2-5,TGCGCCAGCAGCTTAGGGGGGCAAGAGACCCAGTACTTC,CASSLGGQETQYF